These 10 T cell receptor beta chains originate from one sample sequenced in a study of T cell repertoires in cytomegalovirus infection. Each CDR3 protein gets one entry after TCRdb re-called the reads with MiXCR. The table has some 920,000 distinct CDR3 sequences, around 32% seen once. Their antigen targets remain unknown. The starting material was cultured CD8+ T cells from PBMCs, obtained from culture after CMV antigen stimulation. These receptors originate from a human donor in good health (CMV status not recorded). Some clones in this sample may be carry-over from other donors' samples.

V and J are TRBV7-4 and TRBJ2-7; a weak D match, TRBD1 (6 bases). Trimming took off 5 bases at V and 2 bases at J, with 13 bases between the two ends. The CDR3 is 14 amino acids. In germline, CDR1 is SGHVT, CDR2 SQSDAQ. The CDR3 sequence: CASSTQGLAYEQYF. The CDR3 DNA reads TGTGCCAGCAGCACCCAGGGGTTGGCCTACGAGCAGTACTTC. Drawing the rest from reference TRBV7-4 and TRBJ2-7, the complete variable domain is GAGVSQSPRYKVAKRGRDVALRCDSISGHVTLYWYRQTLGQGSEVLTYSQSDAQRDKSGRPSGRFSAERPERSVSTLKIQRTEQGDSAVYLCASSTQGLAYEQYFGPGTRLTVT.

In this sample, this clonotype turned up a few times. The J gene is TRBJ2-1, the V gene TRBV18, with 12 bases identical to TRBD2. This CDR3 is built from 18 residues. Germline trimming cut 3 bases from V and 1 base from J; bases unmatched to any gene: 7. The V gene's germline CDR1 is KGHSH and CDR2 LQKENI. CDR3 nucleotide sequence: TGTGCCAGCTCACCTGTGACTAGCGGGGGATCGTCCTACAATGAGCAGTTCTTC. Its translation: CASSPVTSGGSSYNEQFF. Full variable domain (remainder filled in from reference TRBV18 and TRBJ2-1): NAGVMQNPRHLVRRRGQEARLRCSPMKGHSHVYWYRQLPEEGLKFMVYLQKENIIDESGMPKERFSAEFPKEGPSILRIQQVVRGDSAAYFCASSPVTSGGSSYNEQFFGPGTRLTVL.

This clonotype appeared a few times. The CDR3 DNA follows: TGCAGTGCTAGAGATCCGGGGGGTAGGAACACCGGGGAGCTGTTTTTT. This gives the protein CSARDPGGRNTGELFF. V usage is TRBV20-1 and J usage is TRBJ2-2; 7 nucleotides align to TRBD2. CDR3 length: 16 amino acids. Trimming at V came to 0 bases and at J to 1 base, leaving 5 bases not matched to a gene. Per germline, CDR1 DFQATT and CDR2 SNEGSKA (reference sequence).

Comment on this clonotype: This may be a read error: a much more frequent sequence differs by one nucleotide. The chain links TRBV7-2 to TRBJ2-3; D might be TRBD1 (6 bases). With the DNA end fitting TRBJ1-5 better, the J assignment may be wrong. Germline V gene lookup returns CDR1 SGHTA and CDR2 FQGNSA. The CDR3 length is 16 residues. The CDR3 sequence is CASSLLRGTLTDTQHF. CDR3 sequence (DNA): TGTGCCAGCAGCCTCCTGAGGGGGACTCTCACAGATACGCAGCATTTT.

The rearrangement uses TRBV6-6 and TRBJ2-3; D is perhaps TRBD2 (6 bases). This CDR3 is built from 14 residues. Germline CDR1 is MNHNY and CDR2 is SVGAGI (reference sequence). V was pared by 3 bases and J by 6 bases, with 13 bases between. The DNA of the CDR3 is TGTGCCAGCAGTTATGCTGCGGGGCCCGATACGCAGTATTTT. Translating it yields CASSYAAGPDTQYF.

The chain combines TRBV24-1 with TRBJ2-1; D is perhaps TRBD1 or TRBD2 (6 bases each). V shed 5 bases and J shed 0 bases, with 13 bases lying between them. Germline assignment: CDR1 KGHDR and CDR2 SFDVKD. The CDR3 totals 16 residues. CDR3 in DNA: TGTGCCACCAGTGGAGGGGGGCCTCCCTCCTACAATGAGCAGTTCTTC. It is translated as CATSGGGPPSYNEQFF.

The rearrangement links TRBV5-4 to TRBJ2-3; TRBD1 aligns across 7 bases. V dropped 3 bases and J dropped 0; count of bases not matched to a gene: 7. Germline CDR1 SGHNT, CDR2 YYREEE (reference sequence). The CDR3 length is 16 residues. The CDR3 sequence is CASSSRQGTSTDTQYF. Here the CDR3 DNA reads TGTGCCAGCAGCTCCCGACAGGGCACTAGCACAGATACGCAGTATTTT.

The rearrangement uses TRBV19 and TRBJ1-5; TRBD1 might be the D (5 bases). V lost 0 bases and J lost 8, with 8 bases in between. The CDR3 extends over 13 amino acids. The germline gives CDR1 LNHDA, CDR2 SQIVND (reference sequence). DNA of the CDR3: TGTGCCAGTAGTATAGATCCGGGGGAGCCCCAGCATTTT. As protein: CASSIDPGEPQHF.

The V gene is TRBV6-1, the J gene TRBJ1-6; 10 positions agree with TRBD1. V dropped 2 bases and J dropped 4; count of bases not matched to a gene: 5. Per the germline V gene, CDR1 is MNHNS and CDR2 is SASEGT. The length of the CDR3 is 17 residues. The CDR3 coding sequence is TGTGCCAGCAGTGAAAAGGGGACAGGGGCATATAATTCACCCCTCCACTTT. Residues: CASSEKGTGAYNSPLHF.

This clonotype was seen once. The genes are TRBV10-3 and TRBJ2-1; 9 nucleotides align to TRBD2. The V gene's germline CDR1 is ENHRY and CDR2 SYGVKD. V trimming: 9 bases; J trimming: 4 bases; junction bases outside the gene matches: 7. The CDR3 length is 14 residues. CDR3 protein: CAMTAGGGYNEQFF. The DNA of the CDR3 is TGTGCCATGACAGCGGGGGGAGGGTACAATGAGCAGTTCTTC.